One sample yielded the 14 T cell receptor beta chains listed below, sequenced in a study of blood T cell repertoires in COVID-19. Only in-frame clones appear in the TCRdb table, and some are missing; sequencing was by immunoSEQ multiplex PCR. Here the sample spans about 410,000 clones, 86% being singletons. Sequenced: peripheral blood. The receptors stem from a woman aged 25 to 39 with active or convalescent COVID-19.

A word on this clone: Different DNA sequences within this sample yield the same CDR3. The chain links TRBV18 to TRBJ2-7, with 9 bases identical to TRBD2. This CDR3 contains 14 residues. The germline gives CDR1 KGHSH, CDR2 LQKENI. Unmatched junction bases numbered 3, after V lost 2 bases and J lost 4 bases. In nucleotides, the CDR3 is TGTGCCAGCTCACCAGGCGGGAGGGGGTACGAGCAGTACTTC. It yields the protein CASSPGGRGYEQYF.

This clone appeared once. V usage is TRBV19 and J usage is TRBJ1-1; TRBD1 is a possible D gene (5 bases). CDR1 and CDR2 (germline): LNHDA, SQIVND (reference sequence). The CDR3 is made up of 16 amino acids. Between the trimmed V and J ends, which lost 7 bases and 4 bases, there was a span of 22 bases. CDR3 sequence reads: CASMQGGGFSGTEAFF. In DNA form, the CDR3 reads TGTGCCAGTATGCAGGGTGGGGGGTTTTCGGGCACTGAAGCTTTCTTT.

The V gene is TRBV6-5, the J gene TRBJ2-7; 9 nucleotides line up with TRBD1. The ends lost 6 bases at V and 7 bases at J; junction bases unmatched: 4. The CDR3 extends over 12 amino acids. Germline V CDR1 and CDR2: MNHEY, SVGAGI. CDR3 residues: CASSNRGREQYF. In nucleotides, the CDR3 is TGTGCCAGCAGCAACAGGGGGCGGGAGCAGTACTTC.

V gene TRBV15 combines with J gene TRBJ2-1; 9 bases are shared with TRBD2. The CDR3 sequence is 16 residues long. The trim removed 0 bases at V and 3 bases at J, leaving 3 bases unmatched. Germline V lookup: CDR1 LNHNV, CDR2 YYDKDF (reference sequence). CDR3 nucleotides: TGTGCCACCAGCAGAGATTTAGCGGGGGACTACAATGAGCAGTTCTTC. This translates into CATSRDLAGDYNEQFF. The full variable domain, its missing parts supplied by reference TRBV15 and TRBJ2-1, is DAMVIQNPRYQVTQFGKPVTLSCSQTLNHNVMYWYQQKSSQAPKLLFHYYDKDFNNEADTPDNFQSRRPNTSFCFLDIRSPGLGDTAMYLCATSRDLAGDYNEQFFGPGTRLTVL.

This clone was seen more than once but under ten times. This CDR3 is CASSHAGGGNTEAFF. The CDR3 nucleotides are TGCGCCAGCAGCCATGCAGGGGGTGGGAACACTGAAGCTTTCTTT. The chain couples TRBV4-1 to TRBJ1-1, with 7 bases that match TRBD1. V dropped 3 bases and J dropped 1; count of bases not matched to a gene: 5. This CDR3 is 15 amino acids long. CDR1 is MGHRA and CDR2 is YSYEKL in the germline V gene.

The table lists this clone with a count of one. CDR3 DNA sequence: TGTGCCAGCAGCTTAGTCCCTTCCGACAGGGAAAAAACAATGAACACTGAAGCTTTCTTT. Residues: CASSLVPSDREKTMNTEAFF. The rearrangement joins TRBV7-8 to TRBJ1-1; 7 nucleotides align to TRBD1. CDR1 is SGHVS and CDR2 is FQNEAQ in the germline V gene. J lost 0 bases, V lost 1 base, and 17 bases had no gene match. This CDR3 is built from 20 residues.

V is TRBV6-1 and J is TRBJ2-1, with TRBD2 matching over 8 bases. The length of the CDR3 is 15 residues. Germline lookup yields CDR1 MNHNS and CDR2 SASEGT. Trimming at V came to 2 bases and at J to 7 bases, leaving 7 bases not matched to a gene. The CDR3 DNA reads TGTGCCAGCAGTGAATCGGCGGGGGGTCCAAATGAGCAGTTCTTC. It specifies CASSESAGGPNEQFF.

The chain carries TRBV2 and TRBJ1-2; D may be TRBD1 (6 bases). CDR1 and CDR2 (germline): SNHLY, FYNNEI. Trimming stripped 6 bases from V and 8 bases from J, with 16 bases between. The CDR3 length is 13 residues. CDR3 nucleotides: TGTGCCAGCAGCCCACAGGGAATGAGGGGCTACACCTTC. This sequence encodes CASSPQGMRGYTF.

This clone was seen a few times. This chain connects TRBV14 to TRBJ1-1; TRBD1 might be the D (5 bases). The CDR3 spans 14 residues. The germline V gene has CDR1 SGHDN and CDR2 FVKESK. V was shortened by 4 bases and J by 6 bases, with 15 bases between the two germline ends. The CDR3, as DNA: TGTGCCAGCAGCCCCCGGCTATCGGGGGCTGAAGCTTTCTTT. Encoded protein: CASSPRLSGAEAFF. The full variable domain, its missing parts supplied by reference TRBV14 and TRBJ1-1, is EAGVTQFPSHSVIEKGQTVTLRCDPISGHDNLYWYRRVMGKEIKFLLHFVKESKQDESGMPNNRFLAERTGGTYSTLKVQPAELEDSGVYFCASSPRLSGAEAFFGQGTRLTVV.

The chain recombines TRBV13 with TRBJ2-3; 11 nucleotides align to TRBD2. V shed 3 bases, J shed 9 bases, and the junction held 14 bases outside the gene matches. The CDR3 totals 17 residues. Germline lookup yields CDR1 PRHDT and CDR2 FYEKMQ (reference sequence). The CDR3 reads CASSFHRKLAGAETQYF. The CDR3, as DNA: TGTGCCAGCAGCTTTCATAGGAAACTAGCGGGGGCGGAGACGCAGTATTTT.

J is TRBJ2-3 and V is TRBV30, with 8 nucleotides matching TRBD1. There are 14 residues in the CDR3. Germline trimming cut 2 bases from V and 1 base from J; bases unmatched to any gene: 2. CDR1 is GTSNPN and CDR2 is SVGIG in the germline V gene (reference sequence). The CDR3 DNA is TGTGCCTGGAGTACGACAGGGGGCACAGATACGCAGTATTTT. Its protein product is CAWSTTGGTDTQYF.

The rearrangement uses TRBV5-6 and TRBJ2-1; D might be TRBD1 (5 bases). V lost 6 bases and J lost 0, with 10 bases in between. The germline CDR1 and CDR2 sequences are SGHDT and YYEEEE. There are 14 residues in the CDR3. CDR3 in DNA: TGTGCCAGCATCAAGGGGCCCTCCTACAATGAGCAGTTCTTC. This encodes CASIKGPSYNEQFF.

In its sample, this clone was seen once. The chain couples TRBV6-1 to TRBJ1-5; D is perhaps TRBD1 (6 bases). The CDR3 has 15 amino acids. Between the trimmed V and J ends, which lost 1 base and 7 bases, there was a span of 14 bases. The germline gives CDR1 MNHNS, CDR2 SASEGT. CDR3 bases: TGTGCCAGCAGTGAAGGGGTGGGGGCTCGGCAGCCCCAGCATTTT. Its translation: CASSEGVGARQPQHF.

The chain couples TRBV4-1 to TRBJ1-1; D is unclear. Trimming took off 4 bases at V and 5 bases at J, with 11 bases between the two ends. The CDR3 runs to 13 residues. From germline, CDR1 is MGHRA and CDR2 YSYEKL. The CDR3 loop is CASSLTPWTEAFF. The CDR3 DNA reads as TGCGCCAGCAGCCTTACTCCTTGGACTGAAGCTTTCTTT.